The clone carrying this TCR beta chain has only one observation. This entry is derived from a study of technical replicates of blood from a handful of donors. The junction had 11 bases not matched to a gene; V was cut back by 7 bases and J by 3 bases. The CDR3 length is 15 residues. Germline-derived CDR1 and CDR2 are MNHEY and SVGAGI. Sequenced by immunoSEQ multiplex PCR; TCRdb stores in-frame clones only, minus some. The sample carries about 100,000 clones, roughly 95% recorded once. The sequencing sample was made of T cells isolated from PBMCs. The chain has TRBV6-5 and TRBJ1-1; 7 bases are a match to TRBD1. The origin of this receptor is a human donor in good health. The CDR3 nucleotides read TGTGCCAGCAAAAGACAGGGTGCCTATTACACTGAAGCTTTCTTT. Translated, it gives CASKRQGAYYTEAFF.